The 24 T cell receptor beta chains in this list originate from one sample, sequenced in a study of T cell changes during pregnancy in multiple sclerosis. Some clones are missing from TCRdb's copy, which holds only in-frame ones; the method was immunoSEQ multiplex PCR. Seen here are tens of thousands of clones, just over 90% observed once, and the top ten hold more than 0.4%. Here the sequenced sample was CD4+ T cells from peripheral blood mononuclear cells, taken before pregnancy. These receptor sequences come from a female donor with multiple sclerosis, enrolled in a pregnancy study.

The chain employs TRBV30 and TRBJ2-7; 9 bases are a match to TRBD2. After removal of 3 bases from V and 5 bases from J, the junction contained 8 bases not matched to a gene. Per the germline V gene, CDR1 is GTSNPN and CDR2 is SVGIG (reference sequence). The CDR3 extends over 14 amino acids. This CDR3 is CAWRVAGAGDEQYF. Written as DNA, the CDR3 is TGTGCCTGGAGGGTAGCGGGAGCGGGGGACGAGCAGTACTTC.

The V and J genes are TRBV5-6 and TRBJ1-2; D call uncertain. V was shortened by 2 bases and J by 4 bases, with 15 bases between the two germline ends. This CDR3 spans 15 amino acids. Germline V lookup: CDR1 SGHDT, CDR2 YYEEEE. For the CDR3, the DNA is TGTGCCAGCAGCTTTCGCGGCCTCGGGGTCTATGGCTACACCTTC. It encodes CASSFRGLGVYGYTF. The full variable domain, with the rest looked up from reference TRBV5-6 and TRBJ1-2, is DAGVTQSPTHLIKTRGQQVTLRCSPKSGHDTVSWYQQALGQGPQFIFQYYEEEERQRGNFPDRFSGHQFPNYSSELNVNALLLGDSALYLCASSFRGLGVYGYTFGSGTRLTVV.

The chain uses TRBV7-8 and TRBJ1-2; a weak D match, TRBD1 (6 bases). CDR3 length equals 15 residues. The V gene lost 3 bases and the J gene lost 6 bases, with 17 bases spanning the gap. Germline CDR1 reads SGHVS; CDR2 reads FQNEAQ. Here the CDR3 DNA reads TGTGCCAGCAGCTTGAGGGGGGGCGAAGGAGATGGCTACACCTTC. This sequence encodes CASSLRGGEGDGYTF.

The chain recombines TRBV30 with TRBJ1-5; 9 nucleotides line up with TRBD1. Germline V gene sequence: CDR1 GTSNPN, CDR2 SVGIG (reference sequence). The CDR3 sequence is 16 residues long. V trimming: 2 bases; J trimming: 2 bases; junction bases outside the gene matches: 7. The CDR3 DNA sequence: TGTGCCTGGAGTACAAACAGGGGGCTGCGCAATCAGCCCCAGCATTTT. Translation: CAWSTNRGLRNQPQHF.

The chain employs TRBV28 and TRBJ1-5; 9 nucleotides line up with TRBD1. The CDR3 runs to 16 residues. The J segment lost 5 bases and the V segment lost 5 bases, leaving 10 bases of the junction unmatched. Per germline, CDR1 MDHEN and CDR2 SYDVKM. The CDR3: CASSPFGQGTHQPQHF. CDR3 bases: TGTGCCAGCAGTCCCTTCGGACAGGGGACCCATCAGCCCCAGCATTTT.

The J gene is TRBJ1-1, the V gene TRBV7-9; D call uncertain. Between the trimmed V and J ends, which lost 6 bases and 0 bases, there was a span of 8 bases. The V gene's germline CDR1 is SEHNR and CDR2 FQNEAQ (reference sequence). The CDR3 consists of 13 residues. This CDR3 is CASRISVNTEAFF. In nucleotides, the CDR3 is TGTGCCAGCAGAATCTCAGTGAACACTGAAGCTTTCTTT.

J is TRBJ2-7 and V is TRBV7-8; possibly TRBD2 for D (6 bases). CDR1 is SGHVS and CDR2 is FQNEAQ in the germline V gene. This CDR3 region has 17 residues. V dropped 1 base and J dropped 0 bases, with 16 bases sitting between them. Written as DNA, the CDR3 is TGTGCCAGCAGCTTAGTGTGGCGGCCGGGGGACTCCTACGAGCAGTACTTC. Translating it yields CASSLVWRPGDSYEQYF.

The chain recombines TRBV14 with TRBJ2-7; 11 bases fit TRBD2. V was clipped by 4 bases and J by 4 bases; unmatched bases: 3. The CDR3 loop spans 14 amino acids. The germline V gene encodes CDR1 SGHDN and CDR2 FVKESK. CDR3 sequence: CASSLLAGAYEQYF. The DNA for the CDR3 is TGTGCCAGCAGCCTACTAGCGGGAGCTTACGAGCAGTACTTC.

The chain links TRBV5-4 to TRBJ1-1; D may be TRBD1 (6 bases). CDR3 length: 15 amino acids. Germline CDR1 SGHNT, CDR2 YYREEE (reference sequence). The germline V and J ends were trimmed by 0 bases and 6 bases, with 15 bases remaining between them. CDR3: CASSLDRVGVAEAFF. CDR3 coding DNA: TGTGCCAGCAGCTTGGACAGGGTAGGGGTCGCTGAAGCTTTCTTT.

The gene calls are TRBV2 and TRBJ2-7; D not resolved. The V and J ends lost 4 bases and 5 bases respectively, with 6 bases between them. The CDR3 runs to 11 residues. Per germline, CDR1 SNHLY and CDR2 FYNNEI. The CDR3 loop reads CASSVIDEQYF. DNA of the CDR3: TGTGCCAGCAGTGTAATTGACGAGCAGTACTTC.

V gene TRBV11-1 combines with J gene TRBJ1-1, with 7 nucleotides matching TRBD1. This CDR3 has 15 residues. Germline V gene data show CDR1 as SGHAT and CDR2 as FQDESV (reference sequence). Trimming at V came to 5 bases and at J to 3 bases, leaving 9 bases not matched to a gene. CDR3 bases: TGTGCCAGCAGCCCCCACAGGGGACGACACACTGAAGCTTTCTTT. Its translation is CASSPHRGRHTEAFF.

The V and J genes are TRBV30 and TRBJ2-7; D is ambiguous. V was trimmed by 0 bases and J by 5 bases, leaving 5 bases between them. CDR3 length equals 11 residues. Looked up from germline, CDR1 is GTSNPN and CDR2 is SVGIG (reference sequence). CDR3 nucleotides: TGTGCCTGGAGTGTACTTAACGAGCAGTACTTC. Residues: CAWSVLNEQYF. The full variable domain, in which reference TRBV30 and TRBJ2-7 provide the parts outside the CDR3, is SQTIHQWPATLVQPVGSPLSLECTVEGTSNPNLYWYRQAAGRGLQLLFYSVGIGQISSEVPQNLSASRPQDRQFILSSKKLLLSDSGFYLCAWSVLNEQYFGPGTRLTVT.

The CDR3 DNA reads as TGTGCCAGCAGTTTACTAGGGGGTGTGATGAACACTGAAGCTTTCTTT. Residues: CASSLLGGVMNTEAFF. The rearrangement links TRBV28 to TRBJ1-1; D is perhaps TRBD1 (6 bases). The V gene lost 2 bases and the J gene lost 0 bases, with 13 bases spanning the gap. Germline CDR1 MDHEN, CDR2 SYDVKM. CDR3 length: 16 amino acids.

CDR3 bases: TGTGCCAGCAGCCTCGGGACAGTTAGCACAGATACGCAGTATTTT. Translating gives CASSLGTVSTDTQYF. The V and J genes are TRBV5-8 and TRBJ2-3; 7 bases align to TRBD1. The CDR3 spans 15 residues. The V gene's germline CDR1 is SGHTS and CDR2 YDEGEE. Trimming at V came to 4 bases and at J to 0 bases, leaving 5 bases not matched to a gene.

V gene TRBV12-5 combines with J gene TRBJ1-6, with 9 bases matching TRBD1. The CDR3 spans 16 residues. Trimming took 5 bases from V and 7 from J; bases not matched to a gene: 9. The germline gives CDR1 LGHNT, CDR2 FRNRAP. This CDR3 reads CASGMGQGRGNSPLHF. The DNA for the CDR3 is TGTGCTAGTGGTATGGGACAGGGACGAGGAAATTCACCCCTCCACTTT.

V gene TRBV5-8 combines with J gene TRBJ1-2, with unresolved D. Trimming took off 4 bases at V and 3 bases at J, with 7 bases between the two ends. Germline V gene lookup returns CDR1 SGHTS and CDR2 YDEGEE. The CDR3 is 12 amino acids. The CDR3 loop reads CASSTGDYGYTF. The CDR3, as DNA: TGTGCCAGCAGCACTGGAGACTATGGCTACACCTTC.

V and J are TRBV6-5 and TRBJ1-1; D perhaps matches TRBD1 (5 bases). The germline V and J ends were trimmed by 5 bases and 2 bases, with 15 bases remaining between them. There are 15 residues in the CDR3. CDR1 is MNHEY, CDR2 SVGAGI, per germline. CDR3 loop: CASSPQGPINTEAFF. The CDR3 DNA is TGTGCCAGCAGTCCCCAGGGTCCTATTAACACTGAAGCTTTCTTT.

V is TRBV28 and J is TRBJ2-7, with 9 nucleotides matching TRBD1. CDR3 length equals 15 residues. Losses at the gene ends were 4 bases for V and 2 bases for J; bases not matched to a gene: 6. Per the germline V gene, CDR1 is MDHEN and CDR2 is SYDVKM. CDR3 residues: CASSSTGTGTYEQYF. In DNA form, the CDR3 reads TGTGCCAGCAGTTCCACCGGGACAGGGACCTACGAGCAGTACTTC.

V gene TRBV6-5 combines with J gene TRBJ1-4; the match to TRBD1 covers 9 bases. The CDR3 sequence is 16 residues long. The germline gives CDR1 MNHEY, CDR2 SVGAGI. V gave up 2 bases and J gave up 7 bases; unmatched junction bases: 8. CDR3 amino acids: CASSYLYRGRSEKLFF. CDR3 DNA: TGTGCCAGCAGTTACCTTTACAGGGGGCGAAGTGAAAAACTGTTTTTT.

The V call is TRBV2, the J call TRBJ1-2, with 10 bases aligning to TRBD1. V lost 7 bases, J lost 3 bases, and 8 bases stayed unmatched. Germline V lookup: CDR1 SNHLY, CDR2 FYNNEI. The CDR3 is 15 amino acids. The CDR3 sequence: CASNSEGTGDYGYTF. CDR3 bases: TGTGCCAGCAATTCTGAAGGGACAGGGGACTATGGCTACACCTTC.

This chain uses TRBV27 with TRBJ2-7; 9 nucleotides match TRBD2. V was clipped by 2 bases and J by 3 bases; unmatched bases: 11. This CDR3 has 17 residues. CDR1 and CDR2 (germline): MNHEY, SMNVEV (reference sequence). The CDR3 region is CASSLKGVSGGNYEQYF. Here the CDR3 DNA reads TGTGCCAGCAGTTTAAAGGGGGTTAGCGGGGGAAACTACGAGCAGTACTTC.

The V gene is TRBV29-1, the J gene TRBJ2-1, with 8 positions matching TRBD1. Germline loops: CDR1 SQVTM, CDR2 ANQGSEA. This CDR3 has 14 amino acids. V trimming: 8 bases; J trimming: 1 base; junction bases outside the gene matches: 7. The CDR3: CSSTGGSSYNEQFF. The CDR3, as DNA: TGCAGCTCTACAGGGGGTTCTTCCTACAATGAGCAGTTCTTC.

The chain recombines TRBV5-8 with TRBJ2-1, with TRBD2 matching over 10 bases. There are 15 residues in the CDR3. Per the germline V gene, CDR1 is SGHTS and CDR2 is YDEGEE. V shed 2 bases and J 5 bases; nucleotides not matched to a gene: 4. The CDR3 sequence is CASSLAGGPNNEQFF. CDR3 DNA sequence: TGTGCCAGCAGCTTAGCGGGAGGGCCCAACAATGAGCAGTTCTTC.

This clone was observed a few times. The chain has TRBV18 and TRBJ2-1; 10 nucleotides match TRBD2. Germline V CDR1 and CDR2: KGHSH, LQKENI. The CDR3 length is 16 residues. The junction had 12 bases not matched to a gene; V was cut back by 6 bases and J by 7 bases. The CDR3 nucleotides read TGTGCCAGCTCCCTTTCAGCGGGAGGGCCGTTTAATGAGCAGTTCTTC. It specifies CASSLSAGGPFNEQFF.